A selection of T cell receptor beta chains follows, all from one sample in a study of blood T cell repertoires in COVID-19. Sequenced by immunoSEQ multiplex PCR; TCRdb stores in-frame clones only, minus some. The data show fewer than 200,000 clones, with approximately 80% seen just once and over 9.5% held by the top ten. Sequenced sample: PBMCs or T cells enriched from blood (not recorded which). The receptors derive from a man aged 50 to 59 who had recovered from COVID-19. Each CDR3 is given with its conserved first and last residue. The D gene is left open where the match is weak. Clone size appears in some rows only: once, few, many, or a class for an expanded clone.

abundance	v_gene	j_gene	d_gene	CDR3nt	CDR3aa
.	TRBV5-1	TRBJ2-3	.	TGCGCCAGCAGCTCGGGGTCGGGAGCTTACACAGATACGCAGTATTTT	CASSSGSGAYTDTQYF
once	TRBV4-1	TRBJ2-3	.	TGCGCCAGCAGCCAAGGGACAGCCACAGATACGCAGTATTTT	CASSQGTATDTQYF
.	TRBV11-2	TRBJ1-3	.	TGTGCCAGCAGTTTTGACAGGATTGGAAACACCATATATTTT	CASSFDRIGNTIYF
.	TRBV10-1	TRBJ1-2	.	TGCGCTCCTAGCCCTACTGGGGACTATGGCTACACCTTC	CAPSPTGDYGYTF
.	TRBV11-2	TRBJ2-7	.	TGTGCCAGCAGCTTGTGGGGCGGGGGCACCTACGAGCAGTACTTC	CASSLWGGGTYEQYF
.	TRBV2	TRBJ1-3	TRBD1	TGTGCCAGCAGTGAAACAGGGGGCCGGAACACCATATATTTT	CASSETGGRNTIYF
.	TRBV4-2	TRBJ2-7	TRBD1	TGTGCCAGCAGCCAAGATACAGGGGGCTACGAGCAGTACTTC	CASSQDTGGYEQYF
.	TRBV9	TRBJ1-2	TRBD1	TGTGCCAGCAGCCACACCTTGGACAGGGGCTCCTATGGCTACACCTTC	CASSHTLDRGSYGYTF
.	TRBV25-1	TRBJ2-7	.	TGTGCCAGCAGCGACTTCACAGGGATTAGGGAGCAGTACTTC	CASSDFTGIREQYF
.	TRBV6-5	TRBJ1-2	.	TGTGCCAGCACTCCTACCGTCAGGGGCTATGGCTACACCTTC	CASTPTVRGYGYTF
.	TRBV7-8	TRBJ1-6	.	.	CASSLVRARGLSHNSPLHF
.	TRBV5-1	TRBJ1-4	TRBD1	TGCGCCAGCAGCTTGGCGACAGGGAGAGGTGAAAAACTGTTTTTT	CASSLATGRGEKLFF
once	TRBV30	TRBJ2-7	TRBD2	TGTGCCTGGAGTGTCGAACTAGCGGGGGTTGGCGAGCAGTACTTC	CAWSVELAGVGEQYF
.	TRBV19	TRBJ2-2	TRBD1	TGTGCCAGTAGCCAGGGGGTCGGCACCGGGGAGCTGTTTTTT	CASSQGVGTGELFF
.	TRBV3-1/TRBV3-2	TRBJ2-7	TRBD1	TGTGCCAGCAGTGGGACAGGGTTGTCCGAGCAGTACTTC	CASSGTGLSEQYF
.	TRBV29-1	TRBJ1-5	TRBD1	TGCAGCGTTTGGGACAGTAATCAGCCCCAGCATTTT	CSVWDSNQPQHF
.	TRBV2	TRBJ1-5	TRBD1	TGTGCCAGCAGTGAAGCGCTTGGCAGGGGGAGTAGCAATCAGCCCCAGCATTTT	CASSEALGRGSSNQPQHF
.	TRBV7-2	TRBJ1-4	TRBD1	TGTGCCAGCGCTGACAGGGAGAGGGTTAATGAAAAACTGTTTTTT	CASADRERVNEKLFF
.	TRBV16	TRBJ1-2	.	TGTGCCAGCAGCCTATCGGGTGACAGTCATGGCTACACCTTC	CASSLSGDSHGYTF
.	TRBV7-2	TRBJ2-3	.	TGTGCCAGCACCCTTGACAGGAGCACAGATACGCAGTATTTT	CASTLDRSTDTQYF
.	TRBV3-1/TRBV3-2	TRBJ1-2	.	TGTGCCAGCAGCCACGAACTTGGGGGGACCGCGGGCGGCTACACCTTC	CASSHELGGTAGGYTF
.	TRBV25-1	TRBJ1-2	TRBD1	TGTGCCAGCCTAGGACAGGGGGGTGGCTACACCTTC	CASLGQGGGYTF